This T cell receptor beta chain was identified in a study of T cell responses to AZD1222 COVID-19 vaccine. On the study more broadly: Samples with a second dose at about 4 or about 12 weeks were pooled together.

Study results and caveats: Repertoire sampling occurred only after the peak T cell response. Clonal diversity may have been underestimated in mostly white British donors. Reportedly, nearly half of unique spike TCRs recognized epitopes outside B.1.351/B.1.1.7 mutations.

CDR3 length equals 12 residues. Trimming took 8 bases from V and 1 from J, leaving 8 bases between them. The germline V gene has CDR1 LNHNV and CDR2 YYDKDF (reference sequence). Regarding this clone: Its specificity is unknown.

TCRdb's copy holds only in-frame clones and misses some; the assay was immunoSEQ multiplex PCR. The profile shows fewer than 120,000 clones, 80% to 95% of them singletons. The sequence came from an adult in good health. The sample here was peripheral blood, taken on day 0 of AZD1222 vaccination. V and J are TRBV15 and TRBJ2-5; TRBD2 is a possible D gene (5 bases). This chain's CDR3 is CATGGAQETQYF. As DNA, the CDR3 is TGTGCCACCGGAGGCGCCCAAGAGACCCAGTACTTC.